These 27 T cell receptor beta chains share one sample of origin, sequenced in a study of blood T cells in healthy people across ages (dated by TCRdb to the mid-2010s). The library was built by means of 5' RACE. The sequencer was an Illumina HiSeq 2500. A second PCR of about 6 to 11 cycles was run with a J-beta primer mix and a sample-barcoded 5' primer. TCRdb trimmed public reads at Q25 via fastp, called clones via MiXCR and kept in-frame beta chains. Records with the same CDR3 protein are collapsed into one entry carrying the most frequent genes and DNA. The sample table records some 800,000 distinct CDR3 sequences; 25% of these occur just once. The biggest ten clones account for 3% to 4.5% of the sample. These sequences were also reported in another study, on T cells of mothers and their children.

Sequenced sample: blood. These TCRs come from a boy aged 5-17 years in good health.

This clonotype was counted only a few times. The DNA of the CDR3 is TGTGCCAGCAGTCCCACCGGGACAGGAGCTTTCTTT. This gives the protein CASSPTGTGAFF. The chain links TRBV27 to TRBJ1-1, with 8 bases identical to TRBD1. After removal of 5 bases from V and 10 bases from J, the junction contained 6 bases not matched to a gene. Germline CDR1 reads MNHEY; CDR2 reads SMNVEV (reference sequence). This CDR3 spans 12 amino acids.

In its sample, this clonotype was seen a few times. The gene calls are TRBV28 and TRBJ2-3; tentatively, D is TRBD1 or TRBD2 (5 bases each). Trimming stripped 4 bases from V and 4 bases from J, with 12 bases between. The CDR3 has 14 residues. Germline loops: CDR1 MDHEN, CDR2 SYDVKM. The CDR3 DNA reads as TGTGCCAGCAGTTCTCCAGGGAGCGCAGATACGCAGTATTTT. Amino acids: CASSSPGSADTQYF. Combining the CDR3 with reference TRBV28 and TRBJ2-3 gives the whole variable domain DVKVTQSSRYLVKRTGEKVFLECVQDMDHENMFWYRQDPGLGLRLIYFSYDVKMKEKGDIPEGYSVSREKKERFSLILESASTNQTSMYLCASSSPGSADTQYFGPGTRLTVL.

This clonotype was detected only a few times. The CDR3 bases are TGCGCCAGCAGCCAAGAAGGAAGGGGGAACACTGAAGCTTTCTTT. It codes for CASSQEGRGNTEAFF. The chain employs TRBV4-1 and TRBJ1-1; D is perhaps TRBD1 (5 bases). The CDR3 extends over 15 amino acids. Germline assignment: CDR1 MGHRA and CDR2 YSYEKL. Deletions cut 0 bases from V and 1 base from J, with 9 bases between.

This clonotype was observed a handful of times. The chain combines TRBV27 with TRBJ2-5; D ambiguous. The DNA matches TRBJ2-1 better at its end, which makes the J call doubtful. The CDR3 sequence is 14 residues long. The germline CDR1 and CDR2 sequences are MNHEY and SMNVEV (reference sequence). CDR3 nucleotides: TGTGCCAGCAGTTCCGCGGACCGCCAATGGGAGCAGTTCTTC. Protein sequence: CASSSADRQWEQFF.

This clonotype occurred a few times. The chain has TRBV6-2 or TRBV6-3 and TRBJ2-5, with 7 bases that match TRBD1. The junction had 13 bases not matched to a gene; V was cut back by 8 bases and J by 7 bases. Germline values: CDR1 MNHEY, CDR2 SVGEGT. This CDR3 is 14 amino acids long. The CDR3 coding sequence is TGTGCCAGCCTCCTAGGTGGGACAGAAGGGACCCAGTACTTC. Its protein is CASLLGGTEGTQYF.

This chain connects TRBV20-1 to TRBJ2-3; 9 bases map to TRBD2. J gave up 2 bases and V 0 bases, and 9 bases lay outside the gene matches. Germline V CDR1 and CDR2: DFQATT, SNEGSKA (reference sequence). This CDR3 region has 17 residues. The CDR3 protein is CSAREGPSGATTDTQYF. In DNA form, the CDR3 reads TGCAGTGCTAGAGAGGGGCCTAGCGGGGCGACCACAGATACGCAGTATTTT.

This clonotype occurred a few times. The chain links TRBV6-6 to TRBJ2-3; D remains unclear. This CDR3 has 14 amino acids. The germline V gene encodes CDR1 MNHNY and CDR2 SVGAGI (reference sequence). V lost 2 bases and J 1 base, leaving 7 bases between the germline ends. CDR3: CASSYVSRTDTQYF. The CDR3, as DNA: TGTGCCAGCAGTTACGTTAGCCGCACAGATACGCAGTATTTT.

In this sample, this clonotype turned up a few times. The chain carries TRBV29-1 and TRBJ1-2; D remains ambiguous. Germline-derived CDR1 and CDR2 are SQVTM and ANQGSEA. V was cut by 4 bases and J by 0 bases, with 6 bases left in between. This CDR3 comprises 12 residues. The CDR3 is CSVGATNYGYTF. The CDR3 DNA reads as TGCAGCGTTGGGGCCACTAACTATGGCTACACCTTC.

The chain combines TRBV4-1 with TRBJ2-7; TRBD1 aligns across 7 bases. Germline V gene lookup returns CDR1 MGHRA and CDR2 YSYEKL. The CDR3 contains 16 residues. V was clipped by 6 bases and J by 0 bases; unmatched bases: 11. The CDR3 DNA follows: TGCGCCAGCAGTCCGGGAAGGGGACAGATCTCCTACGAGCAGTACTTC. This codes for CASSPGRGQISYEQYF.

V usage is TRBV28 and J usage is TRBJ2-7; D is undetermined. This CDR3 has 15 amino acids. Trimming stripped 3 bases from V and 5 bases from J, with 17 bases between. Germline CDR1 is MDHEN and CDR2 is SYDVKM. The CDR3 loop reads CASSFLTNSFHEQYF. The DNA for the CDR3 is TGTGCCAGCAGTTTCCTTACTAACTCCTTCCACGAGCAGTACTTC.

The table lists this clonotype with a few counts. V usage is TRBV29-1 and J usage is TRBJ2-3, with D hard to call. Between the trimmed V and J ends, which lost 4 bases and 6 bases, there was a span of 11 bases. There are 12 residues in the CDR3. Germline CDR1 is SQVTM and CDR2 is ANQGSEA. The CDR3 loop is CSVAHVGDTQYF. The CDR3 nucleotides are TGCAGCGTTGCCCACGTGGGGGATACGCAGTATTTT.

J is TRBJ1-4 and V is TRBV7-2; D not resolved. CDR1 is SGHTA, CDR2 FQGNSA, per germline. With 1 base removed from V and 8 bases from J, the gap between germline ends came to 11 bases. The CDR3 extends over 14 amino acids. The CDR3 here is CASSLDWPREKLFF. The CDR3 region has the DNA TGTGCCAGCAGCTTAGATTGGCCCCGCGAAAAACTGTTTTTT.

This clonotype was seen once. CDR3 loop: CSARRQGGNTEAFF. The CDR3 nucleotides read TGCAGTGCTAGAAGGCAGGGGGGGAACACTGAAGCTTTCTTT. The chain has TRBV20-1 and TRBJ1-1, with TRBD1 matching 7 bases. The CDR3 length is 14 residues. V shed 2 bases and J 1 base; nucleotides not matched to a gene: 4. Germline lookup yields CDR1 DFQATT and CDR2 SNEGSKA (reference sequence).

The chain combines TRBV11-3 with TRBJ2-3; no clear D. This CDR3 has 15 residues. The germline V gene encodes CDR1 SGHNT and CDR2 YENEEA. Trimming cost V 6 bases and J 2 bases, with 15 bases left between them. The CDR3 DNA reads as TGTGCCAGCAGTTCTGGGTTCGCCCTCACAGATACGCAGTATTTT. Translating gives CASSSGFALTDTQYF.

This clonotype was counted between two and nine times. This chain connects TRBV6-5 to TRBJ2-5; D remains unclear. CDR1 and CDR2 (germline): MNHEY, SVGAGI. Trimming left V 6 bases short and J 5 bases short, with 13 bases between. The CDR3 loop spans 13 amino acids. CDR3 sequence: CASSDGPEETQYF. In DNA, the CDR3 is TGTGCCAGCAGCGACGGCCCCGAGGAGACCCAGTACTTC.

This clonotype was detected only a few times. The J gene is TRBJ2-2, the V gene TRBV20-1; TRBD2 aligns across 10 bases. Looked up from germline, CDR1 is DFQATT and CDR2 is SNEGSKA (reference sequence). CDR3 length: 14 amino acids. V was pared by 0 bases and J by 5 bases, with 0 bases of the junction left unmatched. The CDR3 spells CSARELAGTGELFF. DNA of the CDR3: TGCAGTGCTAGAGAACTAGCGGGAACCGGGGAGCTGTTTTTT.

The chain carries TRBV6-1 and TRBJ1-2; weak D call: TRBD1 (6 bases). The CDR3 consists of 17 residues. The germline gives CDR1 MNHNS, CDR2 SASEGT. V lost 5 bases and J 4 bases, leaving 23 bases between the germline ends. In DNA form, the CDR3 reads TGTGCCAGCAGTCCTAACCCAGGGGAGTCTTTATTCTATGGCTACACCTTC. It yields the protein CASSPNPGESLFYGYTF.

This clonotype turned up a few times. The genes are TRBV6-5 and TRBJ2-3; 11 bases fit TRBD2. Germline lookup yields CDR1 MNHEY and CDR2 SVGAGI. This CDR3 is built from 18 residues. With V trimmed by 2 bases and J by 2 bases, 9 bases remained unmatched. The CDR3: CASSYLSGTSGSTDTQYF. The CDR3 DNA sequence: TGTGCCAGCAGTTACCTCTCAGGGACTAGCGGTTCCACAGATACGCAGTATTTT.

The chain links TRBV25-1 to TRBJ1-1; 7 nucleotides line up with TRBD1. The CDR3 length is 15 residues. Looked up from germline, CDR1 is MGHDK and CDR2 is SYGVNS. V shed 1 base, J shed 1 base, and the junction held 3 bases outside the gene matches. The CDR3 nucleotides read TGTGCCAGCAGTGAATGGGACAGAGGGAACACTGAAGCTTTCTTT. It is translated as CASSEWDRGNTEAFF.

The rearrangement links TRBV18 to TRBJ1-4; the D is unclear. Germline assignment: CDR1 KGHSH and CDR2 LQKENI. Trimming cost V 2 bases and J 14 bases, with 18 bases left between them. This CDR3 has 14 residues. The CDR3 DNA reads TGTGCCAGCTCACCAGCGGGAACGGAAGCAAAGCTGTTTTTT. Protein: CASSPAGTEAKLFF.

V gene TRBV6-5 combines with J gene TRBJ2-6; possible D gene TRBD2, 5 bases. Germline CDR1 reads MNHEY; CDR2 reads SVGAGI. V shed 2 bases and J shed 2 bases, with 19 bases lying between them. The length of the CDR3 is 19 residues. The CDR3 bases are TGTGCCAGCAGTTACGTTTCAGGTGGTCGGGGAGCTGGGGCCAACGTCCTGACTTTC. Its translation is CASSYVSGGRGAGANVLTF.

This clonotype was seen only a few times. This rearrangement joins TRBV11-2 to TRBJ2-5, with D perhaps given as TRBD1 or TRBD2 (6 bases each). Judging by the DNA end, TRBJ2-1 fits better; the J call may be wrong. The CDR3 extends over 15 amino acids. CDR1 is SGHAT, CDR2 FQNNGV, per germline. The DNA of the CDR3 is TGTGCCAGCAGCTTTGGGCGGGATGGGGGGCTTGAGCAGTTCTTC. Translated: CASSFGRDGGLEQFF.

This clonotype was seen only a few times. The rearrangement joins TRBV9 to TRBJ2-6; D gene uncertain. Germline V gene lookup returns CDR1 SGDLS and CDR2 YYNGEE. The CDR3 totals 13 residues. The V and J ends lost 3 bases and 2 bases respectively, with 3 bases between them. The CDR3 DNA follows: TGTGCCAGCAGCGCCGCTGGGGCCAACGTCCTGACTTTC. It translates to CASSAAGANVLTF.

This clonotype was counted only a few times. The CDR3 here is CAISGTDQNQPQHF. CDR3 nucleotides: TGTGCCATCAGCGGGACAGACCAGAATCAGCCCCAGCATTTT. This chain connects TRBV10-3 to TRBJ1-5; TRBD1 agrees at 7 bases. CDR3 size: 14 residues. The germline CDR1 and CDR2 sequences are ENHRY and SYGVKD. J lost 4 bases, V lost 6 bases, and 6 bases had no gene match.

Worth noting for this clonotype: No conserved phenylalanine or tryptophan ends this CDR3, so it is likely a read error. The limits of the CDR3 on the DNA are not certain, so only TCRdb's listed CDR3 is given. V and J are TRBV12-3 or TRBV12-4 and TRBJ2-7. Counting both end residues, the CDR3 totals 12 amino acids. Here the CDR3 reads CASSSIDALKYI.

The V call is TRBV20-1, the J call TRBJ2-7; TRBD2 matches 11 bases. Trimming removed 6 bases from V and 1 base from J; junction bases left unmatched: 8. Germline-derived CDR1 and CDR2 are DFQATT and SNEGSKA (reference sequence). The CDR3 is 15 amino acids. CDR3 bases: TGCAGTGCCACGGTAGCGGGAGGGTTATCCTACGAGCAGTACTTC. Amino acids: CSATVAGGLSYEQYF.

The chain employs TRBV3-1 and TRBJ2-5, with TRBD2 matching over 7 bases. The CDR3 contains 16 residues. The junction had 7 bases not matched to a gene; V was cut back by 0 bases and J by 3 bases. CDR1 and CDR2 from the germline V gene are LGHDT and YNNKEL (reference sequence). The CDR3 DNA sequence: TGTGCCAGCAGCCAAGAGATGGTGGCGGGAGAAGAGACCCAGTACTTC. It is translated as CASSQEMVAGEETQYF.